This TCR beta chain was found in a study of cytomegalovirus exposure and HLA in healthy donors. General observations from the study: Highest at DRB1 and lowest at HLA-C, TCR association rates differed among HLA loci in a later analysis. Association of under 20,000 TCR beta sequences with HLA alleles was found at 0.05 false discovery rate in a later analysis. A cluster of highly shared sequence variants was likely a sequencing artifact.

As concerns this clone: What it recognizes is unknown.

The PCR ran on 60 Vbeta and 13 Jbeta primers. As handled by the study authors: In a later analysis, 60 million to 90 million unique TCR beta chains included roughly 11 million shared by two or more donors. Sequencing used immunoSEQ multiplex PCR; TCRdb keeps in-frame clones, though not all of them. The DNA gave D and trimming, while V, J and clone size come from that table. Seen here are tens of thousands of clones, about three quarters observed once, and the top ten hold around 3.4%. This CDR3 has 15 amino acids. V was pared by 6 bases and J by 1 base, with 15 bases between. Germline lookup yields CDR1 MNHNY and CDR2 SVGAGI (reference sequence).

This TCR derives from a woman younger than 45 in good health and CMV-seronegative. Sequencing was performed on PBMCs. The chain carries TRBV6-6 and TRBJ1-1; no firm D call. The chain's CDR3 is CASSTQTDGNTEAFF. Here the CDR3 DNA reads TGTGCCAGCAGCACCCAGACTGACGGGAACACTGAAGCTTTCTTT.